This T cell receptor (beta chain) was identified during a study of siplizumab effects on memory and regulatory T cells. General observations from the study: Apparently key alloresponse contributors, naive T cells also seemed more diverse than memory cells.

Assay used: immunoSEQ multiplex PCR; TCRdb lists only in-frame clones, some missing. This table has over 90,000 clones, approximately 90% appearing once. The CDR3 has 17 residues. The germline V gene has CDR1 SGHDN and CDR2 FVKESK. Between the trimmed V and J ends, which lost 4 bases and 5 bases, there was a span of 20 bases. For this clone: Its target is not known.

The sample was CD4+ T cells sorted from blood. This chain connects TRBV14 to TRBJ2-2; possibly TRBD2 for D (7 bases). The TCR originated in a human donor in good health. The CDR3 spells CASSPRTGGPGTGELFF. The CDR3 DNA follows: TGTGCCAGCAGCCCCCGGACCGGGGGGCCAGGAACCGGGGAGCTGTTTTTT.